A selection of T cell receptor beta chains follows, all from one sample in a study of CD8+ T cells in alopecia areata. Some clones are missing from TCRdb's copy, which holds only in-frame ones; the method was immunoSEQ multiplex PCR. The table includes tens of thousands of clones, about half detected once. The sample in question was CD8+ T cells sorted from blood, obtained at week 0. The receptor set was obtained from a human donor with alopecia areata. CDR3s leave out the opening cysteine and the closing phenylalanine or tryptophan. Each record gives: D gene, J gene, V gene, CDR3 protein. D genes are given only for firm matches.

d_call: TRBD1
j_call: TRBJ1-2
v_call: TRBV27
cdr3_aa: ASSFRGQVSYGYT

d_call: TRBD2
j_call: TRBJ2-3
v_call: TRBV11-2
cdr3_aa: ASSLATSGTSTDTQY

d_call: -
j_call: TRBJ2-7
v_call: TRBV6-6
cdr3_aa: ASDSGLLYEQY

d_call: -
j_call: TRBJ2-7
v_call: TRBV29-1
cdr3_aa: SVVRGPYEQY

d_call: -
j_call: TRBJ2-3
v_call: TRBV30
cdr3_aa: AWSVLALTTHSTDTQY

d_call: TRBD1
j_call: TRBJ2-3
v_call: TRBV5-1
cdr3_aa: ASTPTGGRNTQY

d_call: TRBD1
j_call: TRBJ1-4
v_call: TRBV5-1
cdr3_aa: ASSSSRTGDEKLF

d_call: -
j_call: TRBJ2-1
v_call: TRBV5-1
cdr3_aa: ASSLRVGTNEQF

d_call: -
j_call: TRBJ2-5
v_call: TRBV27
cdr3_aa: ASSFPHKKTQY

d_call: -
j_call: TRBJ1-3
v_call: TRBV30
cdr3_aa: GGVHSGNTIY

d_call: -
j_call: TRBJ1-2
v_call: TRBV15
cdr3_aa: ATSRGAGPYYGYT

d_call: -
j_call: TRBJ2-5
v_call: TRBV25-1
cdr3_aa: ASSDTAVQETQY

d_call: TRBD2
j_call: TRBJ2-5
v_call: TRBV29-1
cdr3_aa: SVLSPLADKETQY

d_call: -
j_call: TRBJ2-5
v_call: TRBV27
cdr3_aa: ASSLSSRETQY

d_call: -
j_call: TRBJ2-3
v_call: TRBV7-9
cdr3_aa: ASSPPTGDTQY

d_call: -
j_call: TRBJ1-2
v_call: TRBV29-1
cdr3_aa: SVDASWVEGYT

d_call: -
j_call: TRBJ1-2
v_call: TRBV9
cdr3_aa: ASSVGNYGYT

d_call: -
j_call: TRBJ1-4
v_call: TRBV9
cdr3_aa: ASSALGPNEKLF

d_call: -
j_call: TRBJ1-2
v_call: TRBV2
cdr3_aa: AIPGGGDGYT

d_call: -
j_call: TRBJ2-2
v_call: TRBV29-1
cdr3_aa: SVMSGYRTGELF

d_call: -
j_call: TRBJ1-1
v_call: TRBV13
cdr3_aa: ASSFRGLTEAF

d_call: TRBD1
j_call: TRBJ2-5
v_call: TRBV11-2
cdr3_aa: ASSFWQGAGETQY

d_call: -
j_call: TRBJ1-2
v_call: TRBV29-1
cdr3_aa: SVEIPGRSGGYT

d_call: -
j_call: TRBJ2-7
v_call: TRBV6-5
cdr3_aa: ASSVGLTYEQY

d_call: -
j_call: TRBJ2-7
v_call: TRBV6-4
cdr3_aa: ASSPEVGTTSEQY

d_call: -
j_call: TRBJ2-1
v_call: TRBV15
cdr3_aa: ATSPPSSYNEQF

d_call: TRBD1
j_call: TRBJ2-7
v_call: TRBV6-1
cdr3_aa: ASSERRGDRGVGEQY

d_call: TRBD2
j_call: TRBJ2-5
v_call: TRBV11-2
cdr3_aa: ASSLTAGLAGVETQY

d_call: TRBD1
j_call: TRBJ2-5
v_call: TRBV9
cdr3_aa: ASSTDRGSLVTQY

d_call: -
j_call: TRBJ2-7
v_call: TRBV5-8
cdr3_aa: ASCPGTAREQY

d_call: -
j_call: TRBJ2-3
v_call: TRBV5-1
cdr3_aa: ASSLWTVTDTQY

d_call: -
j_call: TRBJ1-2
v_call: TRBV29-1
cdr3_aa: SVGKDYGYT

d_call: -
j_call: TRBJ1-5
v_call: TRBV28
cdr3_aa: ASSLAGLQPQH

d_call: TRBD1
j_call: TRBJ2-7
v_call: TRBV7-9
cdr3_aa: ASSPGTVEQY

d_call: TRBD2
j_call: TRBJ2-3
v_call: TRBV4-3
cdr3_aa: ASSREFGLAGPITDTQY

d_call: -
j_call: TRBJ2-2
v_call: TRBV29-1
cdr3_aa: SVLGNTGELF

d_call: -
j_call: TRBJ2-7
v_call: TRBV7-6
cdr3_aa: ASSLASNYEQY

d_call: TRBD1
j_call: TRBJ2-2
v_call: TRBV10-2
cdr3_aa: AIRQGAGELF

d_call: TRBD1
j_call: TRBJ2-7
v_call: TRBV2
cdr3_aa: ASSEGTGGGYEQY

d_call: -
j_call: TRBJ2-1
v_call: TRBV15
cdr3_aa: ATSRDRLPHEQF

d_call: -
j_call: TRBJ2-2
v_call: TRBV7-9
cdr3_aa: ASSLGGKAGELF

d_call: -
j_call: TRBJ2-2
v_call: TRBV19
cdr3_aa: ASRPGRIGDGGELF

d_call: -
j_call: TRBJ2-1
v_call: TRBV7-6
cdr3_aa: ASSLVGRNNEQF

d_call: -
j_call: TRBJ2-7
v_call: TRBV4-3
cdr3_aa: ASSQGTDYEQY

d_call: -
j_call: TRBJ2-1
v_call: TRBV7-2
cdr3_aa: ASSTGRWNEQF

d_call: -
j_call: TRBJ2-6
v_call: TRBV6-1
cdr3_aa: ASSADTGSGANVLT

d_call: TRBD2
j_call: TRBJ2-1
v_call: TRBV27
cdr3_aa: ASSSSSGSSYNEQF

d_call: -
j_call: TRBJ2-1
v_call: TRBV29-1
cdr3_aa: SAPKGEQF

d_call: -
j_call: TRBJ2-5
v_call: TRBV6-5
cdr3_aa: ASSPRTPQETQY

d_call: TRBD1
j_call: TRBJ2-2
v_call: TRBV29-1
cdr3_aa: SGYSRGQDGTGELF